This T cell receptor beta chain appears in the sequencing data of a study of cytomegalovirus exposure and HLA in healthy donors. This CDR3 region has 14 residues. V shed 2 bases and J shed 5 bases, with 10 bases lying between them. From germline, CDR1 is MNHEY and CDR2 SMNVEV (reference sequence). Researchers ran the PCR with 60 Vbeta and 13 Jbeta primers. TCRdb's copy holds only in-frame clones and misses some; the assay was immunoSEQ multiplex PCR. The sample shows about 270,000 clones, about 66% of them seen only once. This chain links TRBV27 with TRBJ1-5; D gene ambiguous. The specimen sequenced was PBMCs. This TCR was recovered from a female donor in good health and CMV-seronegative. CDR3 nucleotide sequence: TGTGCCAGCAGTTTAGAGGGTAACGATCAGCCCCAGCATTTT. Encoded protein: CASSLEGNDQPQHF.